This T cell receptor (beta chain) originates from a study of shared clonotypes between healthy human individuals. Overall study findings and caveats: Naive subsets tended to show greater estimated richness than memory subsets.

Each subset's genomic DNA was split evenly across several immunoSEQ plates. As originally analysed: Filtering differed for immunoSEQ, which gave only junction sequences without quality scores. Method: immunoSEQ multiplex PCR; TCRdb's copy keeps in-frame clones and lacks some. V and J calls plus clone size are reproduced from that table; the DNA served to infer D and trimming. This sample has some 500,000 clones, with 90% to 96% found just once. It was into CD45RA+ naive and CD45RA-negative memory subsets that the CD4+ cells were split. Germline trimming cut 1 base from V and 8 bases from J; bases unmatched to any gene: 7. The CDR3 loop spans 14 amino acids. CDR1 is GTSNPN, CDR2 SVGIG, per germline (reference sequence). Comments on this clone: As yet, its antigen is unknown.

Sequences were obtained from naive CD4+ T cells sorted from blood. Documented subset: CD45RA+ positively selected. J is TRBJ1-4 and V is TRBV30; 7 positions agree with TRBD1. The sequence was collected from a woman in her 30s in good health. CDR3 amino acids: CAWSGTTGMEKLFF. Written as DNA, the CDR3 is TGTGCCTGGAGTGGAACGACAGGGATGGAAAAACTGTTTTTT.